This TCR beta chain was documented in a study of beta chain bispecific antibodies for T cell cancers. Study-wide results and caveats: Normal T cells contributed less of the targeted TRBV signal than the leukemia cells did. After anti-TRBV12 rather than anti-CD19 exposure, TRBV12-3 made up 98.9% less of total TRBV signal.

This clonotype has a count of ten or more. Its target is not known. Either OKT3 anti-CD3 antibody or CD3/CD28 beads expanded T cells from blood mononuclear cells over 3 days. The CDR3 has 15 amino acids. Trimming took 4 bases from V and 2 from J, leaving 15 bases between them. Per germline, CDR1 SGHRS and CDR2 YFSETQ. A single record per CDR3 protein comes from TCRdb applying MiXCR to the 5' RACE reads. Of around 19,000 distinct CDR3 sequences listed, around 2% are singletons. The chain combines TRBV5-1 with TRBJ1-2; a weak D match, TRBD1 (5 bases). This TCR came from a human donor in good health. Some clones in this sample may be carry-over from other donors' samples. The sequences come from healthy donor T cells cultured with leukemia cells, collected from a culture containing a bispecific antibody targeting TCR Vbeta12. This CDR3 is CASSPTQGGNYGYTF. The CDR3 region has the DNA TGCGCCAGCAGCCCGACCCAGGGCGGGAACTATGGCTACACCTTC.